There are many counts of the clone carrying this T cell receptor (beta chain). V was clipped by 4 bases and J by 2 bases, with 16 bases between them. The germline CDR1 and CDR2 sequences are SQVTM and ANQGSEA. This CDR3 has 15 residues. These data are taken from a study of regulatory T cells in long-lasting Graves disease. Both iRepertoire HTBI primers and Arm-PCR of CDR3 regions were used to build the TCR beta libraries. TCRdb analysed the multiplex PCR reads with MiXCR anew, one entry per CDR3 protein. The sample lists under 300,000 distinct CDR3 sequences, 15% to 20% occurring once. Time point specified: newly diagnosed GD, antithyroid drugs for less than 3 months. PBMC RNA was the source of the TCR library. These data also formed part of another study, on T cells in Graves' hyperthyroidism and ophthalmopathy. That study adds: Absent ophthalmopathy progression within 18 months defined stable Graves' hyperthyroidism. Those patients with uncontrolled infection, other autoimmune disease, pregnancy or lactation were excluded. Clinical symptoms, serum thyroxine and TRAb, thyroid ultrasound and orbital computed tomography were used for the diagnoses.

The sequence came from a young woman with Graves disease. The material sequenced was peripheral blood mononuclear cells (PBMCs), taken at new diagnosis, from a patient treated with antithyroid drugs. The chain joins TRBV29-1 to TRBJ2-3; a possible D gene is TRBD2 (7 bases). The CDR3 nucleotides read TGCAGCGTTGCGAGTGGCGGGGGACACACAGATACGCAGTATTTT. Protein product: CSVASGGGHTDTQYF.